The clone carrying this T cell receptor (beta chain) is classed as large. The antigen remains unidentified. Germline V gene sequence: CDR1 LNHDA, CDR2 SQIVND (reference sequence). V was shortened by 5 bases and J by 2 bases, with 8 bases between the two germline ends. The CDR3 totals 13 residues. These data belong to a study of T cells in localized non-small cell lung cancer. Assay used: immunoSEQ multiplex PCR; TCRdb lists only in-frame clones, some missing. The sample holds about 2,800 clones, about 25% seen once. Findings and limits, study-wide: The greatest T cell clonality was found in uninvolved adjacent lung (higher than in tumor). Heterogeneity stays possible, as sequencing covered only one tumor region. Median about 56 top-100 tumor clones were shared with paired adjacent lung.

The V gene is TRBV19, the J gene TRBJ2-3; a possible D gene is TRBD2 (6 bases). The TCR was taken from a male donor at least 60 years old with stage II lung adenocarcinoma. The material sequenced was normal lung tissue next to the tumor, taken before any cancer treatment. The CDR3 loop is CASSRDFTDTQYF. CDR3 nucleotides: TGTGCCAGTAGTCGGGACTTCACAGATACGCAGTATTTT.